This T cell receptor beta chain came from a study of cytomegalovirus exposure and HLA in healthy donors. The V gene's germline CDR1 is SGHAT and CDR2 FQNNGV. The V end lost 4 bases, the J end lost 8 bases, and 12 bases lay between the germline ends. The CDR3 covers 13 residues. PCR amplification relied on 60 Vbeta primers (plus 13 Jbeta primers). TCRdb's copy holds only in-frame clones and misses some; the assay was immunoSEQ multiplex PCR. Counted here are around 150,000 clones, roughly 80% occurring once; the ten biggest clones make up about 4.5%. Regarding this clone: Its antigen is not identified.

Regarding the study as a whole: Listed as cytomegalovirus-associated were 150 or so TCR beta chains.

The source of this sequence is a middle-aged man in good health and CMV-seronegative. Sequencing used PBMCs. The rearrangement uses TRBV11-2 and TRBJ1-5, with D possibly matching TRBD1 (6 bases). CDR3 sequence (DNA): TGTGCCAGCAGCTGGGACATCGTGGAGCCCCAGCATTTT. The encoded protein is CASSWDIVEPQHF. The full variable domain, with the rest looked up from reference TRBV11-2 and TRBJ1-5, is EAGVAQSPRYKIIEKRQSVAFWCNPISGHATLYWYQQILGQGPKLLIQFQNNGVVDDSQLPKDRFSAERLKGVDSTLKIQPAKLEDSAVYLCASSWDIVEPQHFGDGTRLSIL.